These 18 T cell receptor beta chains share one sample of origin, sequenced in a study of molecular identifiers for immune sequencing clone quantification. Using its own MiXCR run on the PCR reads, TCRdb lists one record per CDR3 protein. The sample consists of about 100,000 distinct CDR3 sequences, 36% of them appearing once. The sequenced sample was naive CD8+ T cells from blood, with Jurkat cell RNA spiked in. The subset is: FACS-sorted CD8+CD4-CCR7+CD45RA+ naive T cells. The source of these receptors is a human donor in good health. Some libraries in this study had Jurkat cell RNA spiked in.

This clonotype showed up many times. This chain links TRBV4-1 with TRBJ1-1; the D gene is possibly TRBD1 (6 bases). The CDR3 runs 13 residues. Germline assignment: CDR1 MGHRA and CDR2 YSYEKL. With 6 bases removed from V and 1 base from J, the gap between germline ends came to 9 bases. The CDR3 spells CASRLGQNTEAFF. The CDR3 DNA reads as TGCGCCAGCAGACTGGGACAGAACACTGAAGCTTTCTTT.

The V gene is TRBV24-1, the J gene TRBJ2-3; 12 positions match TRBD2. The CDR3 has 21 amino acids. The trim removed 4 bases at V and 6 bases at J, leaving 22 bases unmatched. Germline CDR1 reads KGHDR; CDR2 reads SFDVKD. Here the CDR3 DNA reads TGTGCCACCAGTGACCAACCGGGACTAGCGGGCCTTATTCCGACCTCGGATACGCAGTATTTT. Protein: CATSDQPGLAGLIPTSDTQYF.

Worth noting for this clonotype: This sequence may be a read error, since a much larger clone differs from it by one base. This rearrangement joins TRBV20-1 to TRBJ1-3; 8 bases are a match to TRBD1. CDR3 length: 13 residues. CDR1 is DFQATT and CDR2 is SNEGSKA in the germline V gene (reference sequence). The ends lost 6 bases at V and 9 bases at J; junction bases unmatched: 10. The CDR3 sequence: CSAQDRVETTIYF. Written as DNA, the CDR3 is TGCAGTGCCCAGGACAGGGTGGAAACCACCATATATTTT.

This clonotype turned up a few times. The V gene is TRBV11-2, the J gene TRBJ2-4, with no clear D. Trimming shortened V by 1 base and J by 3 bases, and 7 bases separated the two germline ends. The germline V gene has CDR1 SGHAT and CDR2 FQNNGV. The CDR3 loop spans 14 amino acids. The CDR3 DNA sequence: TGTGCCAGCAGCTTAGGGATTTTCAAAAACATTCAGTACTTC. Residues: CASSLGIFKNIQYF.

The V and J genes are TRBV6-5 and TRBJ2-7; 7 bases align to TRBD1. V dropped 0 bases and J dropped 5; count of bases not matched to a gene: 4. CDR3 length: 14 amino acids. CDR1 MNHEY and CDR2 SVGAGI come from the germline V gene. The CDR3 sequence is CASSYSSTGDEQYF. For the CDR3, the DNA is TGTGCCAGCAGTTACTCGAGCACAGGGGACGAGCAGTACTTC.

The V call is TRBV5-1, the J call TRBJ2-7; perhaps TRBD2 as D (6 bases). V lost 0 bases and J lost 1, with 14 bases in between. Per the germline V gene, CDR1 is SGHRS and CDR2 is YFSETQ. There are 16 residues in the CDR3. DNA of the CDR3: TGCGCCAGCAGCTTGGAACTAGCCGGAGGGTCCTACGAGCAGTACTTC. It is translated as CASSLELAGGSYEQYF. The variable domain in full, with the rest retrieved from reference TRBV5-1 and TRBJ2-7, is KAGVTQTPRYLIKTRGQQVTLSCSPISGHRSVSWYQQTPGQGLQFLFEYFSETQRNKGNFPGRFSGRQFSNSRSEMNVSTLELGDSALYLCASSLELAGGSYEQYFGPGTRLTVT.

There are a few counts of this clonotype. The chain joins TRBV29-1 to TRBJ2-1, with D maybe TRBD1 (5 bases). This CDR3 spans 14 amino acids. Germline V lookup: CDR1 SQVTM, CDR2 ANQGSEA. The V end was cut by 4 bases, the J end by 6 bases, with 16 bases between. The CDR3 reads CSVVGRGLPNEQFF. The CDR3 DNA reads TGCAGCGTTGTCGGTAGGGGTCTACCCAATGAGCAGTTCTTC.

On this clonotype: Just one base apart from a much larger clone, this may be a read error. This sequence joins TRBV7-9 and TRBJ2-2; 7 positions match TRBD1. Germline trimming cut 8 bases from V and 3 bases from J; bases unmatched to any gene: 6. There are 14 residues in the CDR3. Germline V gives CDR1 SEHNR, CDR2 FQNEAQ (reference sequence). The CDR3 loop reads CASLTGLDTGELFF. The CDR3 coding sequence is TGTGCCAGCCTGACAGGGCTGGACACCGGGGAGCTGTTTTTT.

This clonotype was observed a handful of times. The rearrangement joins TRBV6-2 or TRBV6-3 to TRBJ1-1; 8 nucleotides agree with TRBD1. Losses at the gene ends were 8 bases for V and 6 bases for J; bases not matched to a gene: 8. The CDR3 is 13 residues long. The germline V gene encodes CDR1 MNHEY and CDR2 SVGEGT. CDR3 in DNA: TGTGCCAGCCGCGACCAGGGGGCAGCTGAAGCTTTCTTT. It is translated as CASRDQGAAEAFF.

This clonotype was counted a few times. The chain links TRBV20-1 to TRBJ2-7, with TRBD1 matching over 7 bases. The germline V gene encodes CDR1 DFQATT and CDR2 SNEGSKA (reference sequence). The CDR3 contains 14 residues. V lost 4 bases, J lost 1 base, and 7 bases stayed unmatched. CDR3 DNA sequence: TGCAGTGCTAACGACAGGGACGTTTCCTACGAGCAGTACTTC. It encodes CSANDRDVSYEQYF.

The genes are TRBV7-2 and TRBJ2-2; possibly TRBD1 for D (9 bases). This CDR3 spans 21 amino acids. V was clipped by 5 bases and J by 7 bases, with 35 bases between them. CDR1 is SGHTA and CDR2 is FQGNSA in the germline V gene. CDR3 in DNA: TGTGCCAGCAGCATACGTCCGGGACAGGGCTTCTATAGCGGGGAGGTCGGGGAGCTGTTTTTT. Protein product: CASSIRPGQGFYSGEVGELFF.

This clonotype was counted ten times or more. CDR3 in amino acids: CASSQVARTYEQYF. The CDR3 nucleotides read TGCGCCAGCAGCCAAGTCGCCCGAACCTACGAGCAGTACTTC. The V and J genes are TRBV4-3 and TRBJ2-7; D not certain. CDR3 length equals 14 residues. Germline CDR1 and CDR2: LGHNA and YSLEER. Trimming took 1 base from V and 2 from J, leaving 9 bases between them.

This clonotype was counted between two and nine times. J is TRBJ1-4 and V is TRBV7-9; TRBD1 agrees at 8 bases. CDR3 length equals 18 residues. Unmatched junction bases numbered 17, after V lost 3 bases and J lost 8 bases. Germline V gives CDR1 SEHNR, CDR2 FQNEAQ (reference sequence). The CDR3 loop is CASSFSTGGSRFGEKLFF. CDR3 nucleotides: TGTGCCAGCAGCTTCAGTACAGGGGGTTCTCGGTTCGGAGAAAAACTGTTTTTT.

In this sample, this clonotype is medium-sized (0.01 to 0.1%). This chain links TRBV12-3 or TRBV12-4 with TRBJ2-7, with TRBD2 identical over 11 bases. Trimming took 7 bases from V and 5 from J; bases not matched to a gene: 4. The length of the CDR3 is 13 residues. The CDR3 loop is CASNLLAGDEQYF. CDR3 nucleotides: TGTGCCAGCAACCTACTAGCGGGGGACGAGCAGTACTTC.

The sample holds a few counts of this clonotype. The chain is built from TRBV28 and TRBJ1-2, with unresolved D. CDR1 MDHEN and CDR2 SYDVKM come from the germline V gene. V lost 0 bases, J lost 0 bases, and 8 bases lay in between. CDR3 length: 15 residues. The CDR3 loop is CASSLWGGPNYGYTF. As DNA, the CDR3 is TGTGCCAGCAGTTTATGGGGAGGGCCTAACTATGGCTACACCTTC.

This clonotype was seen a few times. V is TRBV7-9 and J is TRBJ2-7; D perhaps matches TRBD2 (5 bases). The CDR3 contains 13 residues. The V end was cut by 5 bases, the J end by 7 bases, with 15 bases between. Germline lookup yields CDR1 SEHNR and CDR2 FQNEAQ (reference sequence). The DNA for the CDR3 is TGTGCCAGCAGCGGTTCGGACGGCGGGGAGCAGTACTTC. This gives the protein CASSGSDGGEQYF.

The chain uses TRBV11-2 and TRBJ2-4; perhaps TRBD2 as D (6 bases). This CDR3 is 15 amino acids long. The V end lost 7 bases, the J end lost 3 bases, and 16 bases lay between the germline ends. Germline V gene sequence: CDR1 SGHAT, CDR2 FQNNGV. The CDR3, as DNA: TGTGCCAGCACCTCCCCATGGGGGGACAAAAACATTCAGTACTTC. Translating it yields CASTSPWGDKNIQYF. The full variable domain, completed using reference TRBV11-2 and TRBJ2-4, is EAGVAQSPRYKIIEKRQSVAFWCNPISGHATLYWYQQILGQGPKLLIQFQNNGVVDDSQLPKDRFSAERLKGVDSTLKIQPAKLEDSAVYLCASTSPWGDKNIQYFGAGTRLSVL.

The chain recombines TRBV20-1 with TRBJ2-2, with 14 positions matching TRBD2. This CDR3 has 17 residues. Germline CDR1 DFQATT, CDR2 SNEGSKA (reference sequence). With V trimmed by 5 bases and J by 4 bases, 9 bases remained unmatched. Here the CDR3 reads CSAETSGRADGTGELFF. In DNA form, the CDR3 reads TGCAGTGCTGAGACTAGCGGGAGGGCCGACGGCACCGGGGAGCTGTTTTTT.